This record looks at one TCR beta chain sequence and its context. The antigen remains undetermined. The data were produced by immunoSEQ multiplex PCR, yet TCRdb's version contains in-frame clones alone and is incomplete. The sample holds about 30,000 clones, about nine tenths seen once. Any history of autoimmune disease or systemic immunosuppression disqualified patients. These data come from a study of OX40 agonist ivuxolimab in advanced cancers. Study in general: With a range of roughly 23 to 79, age averaged about 59 years, and around 83% were male.

Study-wide results and limits: Some patients without response likewise showed low normalized clonal expansion. CD8+ T cells were the subset that, on average, had more expanded clones than CD4+.

This sequence was found in an adult with an advanced solid tumor such as melanoma, head and neck, liver or kidney cancer. Sample: CD4+ or CD8+ T cells sorted from blood, taken in a trial of the OX40 agonist ivuxolimab.

CDR3 nucleotide sequence: TGTGCCAGCAGTGATTCGGGAGTTGCCAAAAACATTCAGTACTTC. This translates into CASSDSGVAKNIQYF. The chain combines TRBV2 with TRBJ2-4, with D maybe TRBD2 (6 bases). There are 15 residues in the CDR3. Trimming left V 3 bases short and J 1 base short, with 10 bases between. The germline CDR1 and CDR2 sequences are SNHLY and FYNNEI.